A selection of T cell receptor beta chains follows, all from one sample in a study of CD8+ T cells in alopecia areata. The data were produced by immunoSEQ multiplex PCR, yet TCRdb's version contains in-frame clones alone and is incomplete. This sample yields 95,000 to 110,000 clones, of which about 60% are seen a single time; more than 8% belongs to the top ten. Sequencing was done on a sample of CD4+ T cells sorted from blood. The receptors were sampled from a human donor in good health. Both conserved end residues are trimmed from each CDR3. The order of the fields is V gene, CDR3 length, J gene, CDR3 protein.

>TRBV4-3|13|TRBJ1-2
ASSQEPYRGGGYT
>TRBV29-1|14|TRBJ2-1
SVGLAASSSYNEQF
>TRBV29-1|10|TRBJ1-1
SVYRDSKRSV
>TRBV29-1|10|TRBJ1-5
SVQGFNQPQH
>TRBV5-1|13|TRBJ2-5
ASSLMTGGQETQY
>TRBV10-3|13|TRBJ1-6
AISESGTGRSPLH
>TRBV7-9|14|TRBJ2-5
ASSSSATSGGATQY
>TRBV10-3|11|TRBJ2-3
AIEGAGTDTQY
>TRBV28|10|TRBJ2-5
ASSLPKRTQY
>TRBV7-8|15|TRBJ2-1
ASSSPVGGARSNEQF
>TRBV7-9|11|TRBJ2-1
ASSLNQNNEQF